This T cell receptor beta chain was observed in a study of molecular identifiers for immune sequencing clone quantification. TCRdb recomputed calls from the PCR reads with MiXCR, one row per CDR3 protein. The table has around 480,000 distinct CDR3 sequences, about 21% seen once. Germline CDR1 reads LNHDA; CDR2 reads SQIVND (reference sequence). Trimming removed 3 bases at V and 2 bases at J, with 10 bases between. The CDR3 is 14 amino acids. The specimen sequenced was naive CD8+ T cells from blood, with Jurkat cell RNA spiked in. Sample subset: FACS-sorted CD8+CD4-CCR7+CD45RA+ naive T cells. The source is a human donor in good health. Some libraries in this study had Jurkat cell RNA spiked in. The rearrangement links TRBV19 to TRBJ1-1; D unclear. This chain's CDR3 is CASSIAPLNTEAFF. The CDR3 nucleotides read TGTGCCAGTAGTATTGCCCCTCTCAACACTGAAGCTTTCTTT.